These T cell receptor beta chains were read from a single sample in a study of shared clonotypes between healthy human individuals. TCRdb's table, derived via immunoSEQ multiplex PCR, lists solely in-frame clones and lacks some. The table lists about 1.4 million clones, roughly 96% of them singletons. Material: naive CD4+ T cells sorted from blood. The receptor set was obtained from a man aged 25-45 years in good health. Each CDR3 is given with its conserved first and last residue. Each record gives: D gene, J gene, V gene, clone size, CDR3 DNA, CDR3 protein. The D gene is left open where the match is weak. Size values are once, few and many counts, or a class for expanded clones, and some rows have none.

NA	TRBJ1-1	TRBV29-1	once	TGCAGCGTTGGGGACGGTGAGGAAGCTTTCTTT	CSVGDGEEAFF
TRBD1	TRBJ2-1	TRBV28	once	TGTGCCAGTGTTACAGGGGGCGGGGATGAGCAGTTCTTC	CASVTGGGDEQFF
NA	TRBJ1-1	TRBV18	NA	TGTGCCAGCTCACCACGGGTTGCAGGGTCGAACACTGAAGCTTTCTTT	CASSPRVAGSNTEAFF
NA	TRBJ2-3	TRBV6-5	NA	TGTGCCAGCAGTGGTATAGGGGACACAGATACGCAGTATTTT	CASSGIGDTDTQYF
TRBD2	TRBJ2-1	TRBV6-1	NA	TGTGCCAGCAGATTAGCGGGAGGGCCGGGGGAGCAGTTCTTC	CASRLAGGPGEQFF
TRBD1	TRBJ1-5	TRBV5-8	NA	TGTGCCAGCAGCCGTGACAGGGTACTACGCAATCAGCCCCAGCATTTT	CASSRDRVLRNQPQHF
NA	TRBJ2-7	TRBV5-1	NA	TGCGCCAGCAGCTTGAGGGACACAGGGTCCTACGAGCAGTACTTC	CASSLRDTGSYEQYF
TRBD2	TRBJ2-5	TRBV5-4	NA	TGTGCCAGCAGCTCTTCAGTAGCGGGAGGGCCAAGCCAGTACTTC	CASSSSVAGGPSQYF
TRBD2	TRBJ2-1	TRBV6-6	NA	TGTGCCAGCAGTTTGGGACTAGCGGGACTTGAGCAGTTCTTC	CASSLGLAGLEQFF
TRBD1	TRBJ1-4	TRBV4-1	NA	TGCGCCAGCAGCCTGACAGGGAGTGAAAAACTGTTTTTT	CASSLTGSEKLFF
NA	TRBJ2-2	TRBV7-2	NA	TGTGCCAGCAGCCCAGTCTTTCAAGCCGGGGAGCTGTTTTTT	CASSPVFQAGELFF
NA	TRBJ1-1	TRBV5-6	NA	TGTGCCAGCAGCTTGGTCGGGATCGACACTGAAGCTTTCTTT	CASSLVGIDTEAFF
NA	TRBJ2-1	TRBV4-1	NA	TGCGCCAGCAGCCAAGATTTCGAGAATGAGCAGTTCTTC	CASSQDFENEQFF
TRBD1	TRBJ1-1	TRBV5-5	NA	TGTGCCAGCAGCGGAACAGGGGCAGGGTACACTGAAGCTTTCTTT	CASSGTGAGYTEAFF
NA	TRBJ1-2	TRBV19	NA	TGTGCCAGTAGTACCGTTCACGGATACCACTATGGCTACACCTTC	CASSTVHGYHYGYTF
TRBD2	TRBJ2-1	TRBV7-9	NA	TGTGCCAGCAGCTTAGAGGGGGTGCTAGCGGGAGACAATGAGCAGTTCTTC	CASSLEGVLAGDNEQFF
NA	TRBJ2-3	TRBV10-3	NA	TGTGCCAGCAGAGGAGAAAGCACAGATACGCAGTATTTT	CASRGESTDTQYF
TRBD2	TRBJ2-1	TRBV6-6	NA	TGTGCCACCACCGGGACTAGCTTTTCCGAGCAGTTCTTC	CATTGTSFSEQFF
NA	TRBJ2-7	TRBV7-9	NA	TGTGCCAGCAGCACAAATATGGCGCGCGAGCAGTACTTC	CASSTNMAREQYF
TRBD2	TRBJ2-7	TRBV7-2	NA	TGTGCCAGCAGCATCCGCGGGAGCGCGTCCTACGAGCAGTACTTC	CASSIRGSASYEQYF
NA	TRBJ2-1	TRBV7-6	NA	TGTGCCAGCAGCTTAGAAGGCTACTACAATGAGCAGTTCTTC	CASSLEGYYNEQFF
TRBD2	TRBJ2-7	TRBV10-3	NA	TGTGCCATCAGACATTCTAGCGGGGCCTCGTTGGAGCAGTACTTC	CAIRHSSGASLEQYF
NA	TRBJ2-1	TRBV6-6	NA	TGTGCCAGCAGCCCACAGGGATACAATGAGCAGTTCTTC	CASSPQGYNEQFF
NA	TRBJ2-5	TRBV15	NA	TGTGCCACCAGCAGATTGGACAGATACCAAGAGACCCAGTACTTC	CATSRLDRYQETQYF
NA	TRBJ2-1	TRBV5-5	NA	TGTGCCAGCAGCTTGGTTCCAACAGGCGGGACTAGACAGGGCGGGCAGTTCTTC	CASSLVPTGGTRQGGQFF
NA	TRBJ2-2	TRBV5-1	NA	TGCGCCAGCAGCTTGGCCTTACGAGTAGATTCCGGGGAGCTGTTTTTT	CASSLALRVDSGELFF
TRBD1	TRBJ1-4	TRBV5-5	NA	TGTGCCAGCAGCTTACAGGGGATTGGGGATGAAAAACTGTTTTTT	CASSLQGIGDEKLFF
NA	TRBJ2-3	TRBV28	NA	TGTGCCAGCAGTTTAAGCGCGGTCACAGATACGCAGTATTTT	CASSLSAVTDTQYF
TRBD2	TRBJ2-1	TRBV7-9	once	TGTGCCAGCAGCATAATTAGCGGGAGCTCCTACAATGAGCAGTTCTTC	CASSIISGSSYNEQFF
NA	TRBJ2-2	TRBV10-2	NA	TGCGCCAGCGGCTGGGGCGGGGCCAACACCGGGGAGCTGTTTTTT	CASGWGGANTGELFF
NA	TRBJ2-2	TRBV5-1	NA	TGCGCCAGCAGCCAAGGGACGGCGAACACCGGGGAGCTGTTTTTT	CASSQGTANTGELFF
NA	TRBJ2-3	TRBV6-1	NA	TGTGCCAGCAGTGACGGTATGGCAGGGTCTTACCCAGATACGCAGTATTTT	CASSDGMAGSYPDTQYF
NA	TRBJ2-3	TRBV7-2	NA	TGTGCCAGCAGCTCACCGCCCCGAGTGGCAGATACGCAGTATTTT	CASSSPPRVADTQYF
TRBD2	TRBJ2-1	TRBV7-9	NA	TGTGCCAGCAGCCCTAGCGGGAGGGCCGACAATGAGCAGTTCTTC	CASSPSGRADNEQFF
TRBD1	TRBJ2-7	TRBV7-9	NA	TGTGCCAGCAGCCCCCCCGGGGCAGGGGGCTACGAGCAGTACTTC	CASSPPGAGGYEQYF
NA	TRBJ1-1	TRBV14	NA	TGTGCCAGCAGCTCCCAACCCAACACTGAAGCTTTCTTT	CASSSQPNTEAFF
NA	TRBJ1-1	TRBV4-3	NA	TGCGCCAGCAGCCAGGGTTTGGGGGACACTGAAGCTTTCTTT	CASSQGLGDTEAFF
TRBD2	TRBJ2-5	TRBV2	NA	TGTGCCAGCAGCGGGACTAGCGGGGGCCAAGAGACCCAGTACTTC	CASSGTSGGQETQYF
NA	TRBJ2-3	TRBV7-3	once	TGTGCCAGCAGCTTACTTGACCCGAATACGCAGTATTTT	CASSLLDPNTQYF
TRBD1	TRBJ2-7	TRBV27	NA	TGTGCCAGCAGATTAACGAACCCCACAGGGGGCAAACTCTACGAGCAGTACTTC	CASRLTNPTGGKLYEQYF
NA	TRBJ2-3	TRBV5-1	NA	TGCGCCAGCAGCTTGGCGGTCGGGACAGATACGCAGTATTTT	CASSLAVGTDTQYF
NA	TRBJ1-3	TRBV28	NA	TGTGCCAGCACCGAACTTTCTTCGGGTGGACTCTCTGGAAACACCATATATTTT	CASTELSSGGLSGNTIYF
TRBD1	TRBJ2-5	TRBV18	NA	TGTGCCAGCTCACCCTTAGGAATAGGACAGGGAGAGACCCAGTACTTC	CASSPLGIGQGETQYF
NA	TRBJ2-3	TRBV7-8	NA	TGTGCCAGCAGCCCCCGGGGCCTCACCAACCGGCGCACAGATACGCAGTATTTT	CASSPRGLTNRRTDTQYF